Each of the 22 T cell receptor beta chains below was sequenced from the same sample in a study of PD-1 blockade in classical Hodgkin lymphoma. The time point is: cycle 4 day 1 (C4D1), after around six weeks of nivolumab. Every patient relapsed after autologous stem cell transplantation, and brentuximab vedotin exposure varied. Researchers used magnetic negative selection to pull out pure CD4+ T cells from thawed PBMCs. Using immunoSEQ multiplex PCR, the repertoire was profiled, and TCRdb retains in-frame clones only, with some absent. The data contain 20,000 to 25,000 clones, less than 75% of them seen just once; the ten biggest clones take up around 1.2%. This sample comprised CD4+ T cells from blood, obtained before the fourth cycle of nivolumab. The receptors originated from a human donor with classical Hodgkin lymphoma.

The V and J genes are TRBV7-2 and TRBJ2-1; 7 bases agree with TRBD2. The trim removed 4 bases at V and 4 bases at J, leaving 7 bases unmatched. Germline values: CDR1 SGHTA, CDR2 FQGNSA. The CDR3 has 15 amino acids. CDR3 sequence (DNA): TGTGCCAGCAGCTCCCTGACGGGGGGTTACAATGAGCAGTTCTTC. Translated, it gives CASSSLTGGYNEQFF.

This rearrangement joins TRBV4-3 to TRBJ1-2; TRBD1 aligns across 8 bases. V lost 4 bases, J lost 4 bases, and 5 bases stayed unmatched. Germline-derived CDR1 and CDR2 are LGHNA and YSLEER. The CDR3 is made up of 14 amino acids. CDR3 in amino acids: CASSLSTGVYGYTF. The DNA for the CDR3 is TGCGCCAGCAGCCTCTCGACAGGGGTCTATGGCTACACCTTC.

CDR3 sequence: CASSLTAKIYGYTF. The CDR3 DNA reads TGTGCCAGCAGTTTAACGGCAAAGATCTACGGCTACACCTTC. V gene TRBV27 combines with J gene TRBJ1-2; no reliable D call. The V end was cut by 2 bases, the J end by 8 bases, with 15 bases between. CDR1 and CDR2 from the germline V gene are MNHEY and SMNVEV (reference sequence). This CDR3 is 14 amino acids long.

The chain uses TRBV19 and TRBJ2-1; D ambiguous. The germline V and J ends were trimmed by 2 bases and 1 base, with 12 bases remaining between them. There are 16 residues in the CDR3. CDR1 is LNHDA and CDR2 is SQIVND in the germline V gene (reference sequence). The CDR3 bases are TGTGCCAGTAGTATATTAAGGGCTGGGTCCTACAATGAGCAGTTCTTC. This translates into CASSILRAGSYNEQFF.

The chain has TRBV19 and TRBJ1-2; possibly TRBD1 for D (5 bases). Looked up from germline, CDR1 is LNHDA and CDR2 is SQIVND (reference sequence). This CDR3 spans 13 amino acids. V lost 7 bases to trimming and J lost 4 bases, with 13 bases between them. The CDR3 loop reads CASNYWDGYGYTF. The CDR3 DNA reads as TGTGCCAGTAATTATTGGGACGGCTATGGCTACACCTTC.

The chain couples TRBV7-6 to TRBJ2-7, with a weak D call TRBD2 (5 bases). Trimming shortened V by 5 bases and J by 4 bases, and 12 bases separated the two germline ends. The V gene's germline CDR1 is SGHVS and CDR2 FNYEAQ. The CDR3 loop spans 13 amino acids. CDR3 in amino acids: CASSRPGEYEQYF. The DNA for the CDR3 is TGTGCCAGCAGCCGCCCCGGGGAATACGAGCAGTACTTC.

About this clone: One end of the junction fails to match germline, which may point to a read error. This sequence joins TRBV7-7 and TRBJ2-1; 16 bases align to TRBD2. This CDR3 contains 16 residues. Germline CDR1 is SSHAT and CDR2 is FNYEAQ (reference sequence). The CDR3, as DNA: TGTGCTAGCAGCGCGGGACTAGCGGGGGGGCTAGATGAGCAGTTCTTC. Translated, it gives CASSAGLAGGLDEQFF.

This chain joins TRBV18 and TRBJ1-3, with 11 bases identical to TRBD1. The germline CDR1 and CDR2 sequences are KGHSH and LQKENI. The CDR3 loop spans 17 amino acids. V lost 2 bases to trimming and J lost 0 bases; unmatched junction nucleotides: 3. DNA for the CDR3: TGTGCCAGCTCACCAAGGACAGGGGGCGACTCTGGAAACACCATATATTTT. This sequence encodes CASSPRTGGDSGNTIYF.

The table lists this clone with a few counts. The genes are TRBV4-1 and TRBJ2-5, with 13 nucleotides matching TRBD2. Germline trimming cut 3 bases from V and 4 bases from J; bases unmatched to any gene: 8. The CDR3 has 17 residues. Germline V gives CDR1 MGHRA, CDR2 YSYEKL. The CDR3 bases are TGCGCCAGCAGCCATCCTACTAGCGGGGGGGCTTTAGAGACCCAGTACTTC. Residues: CASSHPTSGGALETQYF.

This clone was seen only a few times. V and J are TRBV7-8 and TRBJ2-1; tentatively, D is TRBD2 (5 bases). This CDR3 region has 12 residues. Germline V CDR1 and CDR2: SGHVS, FQNEAQ. Deletions cut 8 bases from V and 3 bases from J, with 8 bases between. The CDR3 sequence: CASGRGYNEQFF. CDR3 coding DNA: TGTGCCAGCGGACGGGGCTACAATGAGCAGTTCTTC. Filled out from reference TRBV7-8 and TRBJ2-1, the complete variable domain reads GAGVSQSPRYKVAKRGQDVALRCDPISGHVSLFWYQQALGQGPEFLTYFQNEAQLDKSGLPSDRFFAERPEGSVSTLKIQRTQQEDSAVYLCASGRGYNEQFFGPGTRLTVL.

The chain links TRBV4-3 to TRBJ1-2, with D possibly being TRBD1 (6 bases). In germline, CDR1 is LGHNA, CDR2 YSLEER. CDR3 length: 16 amino acids. Trimming cost V 0 bases and J 1 base, with 12 bases left between them. The CDR3 reads CASSQDLGHLNYGYTF. The CDR3 nucleotides are TGCGCCAGCAGCCAAGACTTGGGACATCTTAACTATGGCTACACCTTC.

This clone was observed a few times. The chain has TRBV4-2 and TRBJ1-2; tentative D call: TRBD1 (5 bases). The CDR3 totals 21 residues. Looked up from germline, CDR1 is LGHNA and CDR2 is YNFKEQ. Trimming took 0 bases from V and 5 from J, leaving 31 bases between them. CDR3 amino acids: CASSQDPDPPGRMGWGYGYTF. The CDR3 nucleotides are TGTGCCAGCAGCCAAGATCCGGATCCGCCAGGGAGGATGGGATGGGGTTATGGCTACACCTTC.

This clone was counted only a few times. The CDR3 DNA is TGTGCCAGCAGCTTGGTGATGAGCTCCTACAATGAGCAGTTCTTC. It specifies CASSLVMSSYNEQFF. The chain uses TRBV5-8 and TRBJ2-1, with no clear D. Trimming removed 0 bases from V and 0 bases from J, with 7 bases in between. The length of the CDR3 is 15 residues. Per germline, CDR1 SGHTS and CDR2 YDEGEE.

The chain's CDR3 is CASSLRVQQETQYF. CDR3 DNA sequence: TGTGCCAGCAGCTTACGAGTCCAGCAAGAGACCCAGTACTTC. The chain carries TRBV5-4 and TRBJ2-5; no definite D call. This CDR3 is built from 14 residues. Between the trimmed V and J ends, which lost 2 bases and 2 bases, there was a span of 10 bases. Germline CDR1 is SGHNT and CDR2 is YYREEE (reference sequence).

Concerning this clone: A read error may produce the germline difference seen at one junction end. This chain joins TRBV7-7 and TRBJ1-1; 7 bases agree with TRBD1. The CDR3 covers 13 residues. Germline CDR1 is SSHAT and CDR2 is FNYEAQ (reference sequence). The CDR3 sequence is CASSRDSNTEAFF. CDR3 DNA sequence: TGTGCTAGCAGTCGGGACAGCAACACTGAAGCTTTCTTT.

V and J are TRBV27 and TRBJ1-3; D possibly corresponds to TRBD1 (6 bases). The CDR3 length is 16 residues. The ends were cut back, 5 bases at V and 2 bases at J, with 16 bases in the middle. Germline CDR1 reads MNHEY; CDR2 reads SMNVEV (reference sequence). The CDR3 protein is CASSQTTGLAGNTIYF. The CDR3 DNA is TGTGCCAGCAGTCAAACCACAGGGCTGGCTGGAAACACCATATATTTT.

The chain employs TRBV5-1 and TRBJ2-1; 9 bases match TRBD2. J lost 7 bases, V lost 1 base, and 6 bases had no gene match. CDR1 and CDR2 (germline): SGHRS, YFSETQ. The CDR3 runs 15 residues. CDR3 in amino acids: CASSLIAGVGNEQFF. The DNA for the CDR3 is TGCGCCAGCAGCTTGATAGCGGGGGTCGGTAATGAGCAGTTCTTC.

This chain links TRBV7-9 with TRBJ1-1, with 8 bases aligning to TRBD1. The germline gives CDR1 SEHNR, CDR2 FQNEAQ (reference sequence). V was clipped by 5 bases and J by 0 bases; unmatched bases: 2. This CDR3 has 14 residues. CDR3 residues: CASSQDRVNTEAFF. CDR3 nucleotides: TGTGCCAGCAGCCAGGACAGGGTGAACACTGAAGCTTTCTTT.

The genes are TRBV15 and TRBJ1-5; the D is unclear. Germline-derived CDR1 and CDR2 are LNHNV and YYDKDF (reference sequence). The CDR3 totals 12 residues. V was shortened by 0 bases and J by 3 bases, with 0 bases between the two germline ends. The CDR3, as DNA: TGTGCCACCAGCAGAGACAATCAGCCCCAGCATTTT. Amino acids: CATSRDNQPQHF.

In its sample, this clone was seen a few times. The rearrangement uses TRBV5-1 and TRBJ1-1; D remains unclear. CDR3 size: 12 residues. Germline CDR1 SGHRS, CDR2 YFSETQ. V was shortened by 1 base and J by 8 bases, with 9 bases between the two germline ends. CDR3 sequence (DNA): TGCGCCAGCAGCTTGAACAGTTTCGAAGCTTTCTTT. Its protein product is CASSLNSFEAFF.

V gene TRBV7-2 combines with J gene TRBJ2-5, with 10 bases aligning to TRBD2. The CDR3 totals 17 residues. Trimming took 3 bases from V and 4 from J; bases not matched to a gene: 11. Germline CDR1 is SGHTA and CDR2 is FQGNSA. The CDR3 DNA is TGTGCCAGCAGCTTTACTAGCGGGGCCTCGGGGGGAGAGACCCAGTACTTC. Protein product: CASSFTSGASGGETQYF.

A single count supports this clone. V is TRBV2 and J is TRBJ1-1; no definite D call. Germline CDR1 is SNHLY and CDR2 is FYNNEI. V lost 5 bases and J lost 11, with 18 bases in between. The CDR3 length is 13 residues. CDR3 region: CASSQWSPPMAFF. The CDR3 nucleotides read TGTGCCAGCAGTCAGTGGTCTCCCCCAATGGCTTTCTTT.